This TCR beta chain was documented in a study of T cell responses to AZD1222 COVID-19 vaccine. Study findings and constraints: Baseline testing showed seropositivity in only six or seven AZD1222 recipients. CD4 TCRs linked to vaccination spanned spike, dominating at 160-218 and 743-854. Unmutated variant regions are reportedly targeted by nearly half of spike-specific TCRs. Donors, mostly white British, included more females; clonal diversity was possibly underestimated.

TCRdb's table, derived via immunoSEQ multiplex PCR, lists solely in-frame clones and lacks some. This sample carries 140,000 to 150,000 clones, 70% to 90% of them seen once, and the ten largest clones take around 7.8%. The CDR3 has 14 residues. The V end lost 7 bases, the J end lost 6 bases, and 17 bases lay between the germline ends. Germline CDR1 and CDR2: SGHTA and FQGNSA. On this clone itself: Its antigen remains unknown.

V gene TRBV7-2 combines with J gene TRBJ2-3, with D perhaps matching TRBD1 or TRBD2 (7 bases each). The specimen comprised peripheral blood, sampled on day 0 of AZD1222 vaccination. This sequence originates from an adult in good health. The CDR3 loop reads CASTSQGGSDTQYF. The CDR3 region has the DNA TGTGCCAGCACCTCCCAGGGGGGGTCGGATACGCAGTATTTT.